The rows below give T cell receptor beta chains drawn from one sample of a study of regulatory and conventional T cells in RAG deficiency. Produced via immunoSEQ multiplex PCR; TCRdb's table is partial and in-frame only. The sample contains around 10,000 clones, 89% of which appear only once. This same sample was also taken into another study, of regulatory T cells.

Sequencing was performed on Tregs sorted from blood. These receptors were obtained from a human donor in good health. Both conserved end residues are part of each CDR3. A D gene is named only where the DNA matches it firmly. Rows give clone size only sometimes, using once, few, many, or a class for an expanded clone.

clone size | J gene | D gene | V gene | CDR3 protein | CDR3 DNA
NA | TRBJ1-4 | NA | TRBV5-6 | CASSFGGEVEKLFF | TGTGCCAGCAGCTTCGGGGGCGAAGTGGAAAAACTGTTTTTT
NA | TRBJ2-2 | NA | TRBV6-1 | CASSDPPRGGELFF | TGTGCCAGCAGTGATCCCCCGAGAGGCGGGGAGCTGTTTTTT
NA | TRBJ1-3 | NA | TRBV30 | CAWGGPRSSGNTIYF | TGTGCCTGGGGGGGGCCTCGCAGCTCTGGAAACACCATATATTTT
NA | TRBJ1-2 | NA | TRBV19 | CASSILGGTPSNYGYTF | TGTGCCAGTAGTATCCTTGGAGGGACACCTTCTAACTATGGCTACACCTTC
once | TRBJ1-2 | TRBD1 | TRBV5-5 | CASSLQSTGLYGYTF | TGTGCCAGCAGCTTGCAATCGACAGGGTTATATGGCTACACCTTC
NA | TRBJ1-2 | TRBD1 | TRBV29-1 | CSVAGTGTYQHGYTF | TGCAGCGTTGCCGGGACAGGAACGTATCAGCATGGCTACACCTTC
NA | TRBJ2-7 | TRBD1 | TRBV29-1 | CSAGQGASYEQYF | TGCAGCGCCGGACAGGGGGCCTCCTACGAGCAGTACTTC
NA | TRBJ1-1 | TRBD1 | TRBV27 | CAGRKQGMRTEAFF | TGTGCCGGCCGGAAACAGGGGATGAGGACTGAAGCTTTCTTT
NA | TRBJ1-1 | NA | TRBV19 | CASSTRMGGTEAFF | TGTGCCAGTAGTACCCGAATGGGGGGCACTGAAGCTTTCTTT
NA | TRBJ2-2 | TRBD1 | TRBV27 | CASRIGTANTGELFF | TGTGCCAGCAGGATCGGGACAGCGAACACCGGGGAGCTGTTTTTT
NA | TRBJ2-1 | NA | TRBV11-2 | CASSLPRGTAYNEQFF | TGTGCCAGCAGTCTGCCCCGCGGAACAGCCTACAATGAGCAGTTCTTC
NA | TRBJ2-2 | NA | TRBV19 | CASSIRVTGNTGELFF | TGTGCCAGTAGTATAAGGGTAACGGGAAACACCGGGGAGCTGTTTTTT
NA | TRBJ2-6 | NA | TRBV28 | CASSTGRGANVLTF | TGTGCCAGCAGTACAGGGCGTGGGGCCAACGTCCTGACTTTC
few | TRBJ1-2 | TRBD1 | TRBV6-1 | CASSVTPGTAYGYTF | TGTGCCAGCAGTGTTACTCCCGGGACAGCATATGGCTACACCTTC
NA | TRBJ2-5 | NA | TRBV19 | CASSPGTGIQETQYF | TGTGCCAGTAGTCCCGGGACGGGGATTCAAGAGACCCAGTACTTC
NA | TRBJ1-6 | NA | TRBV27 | CASSLRGLDKNSPLHF | TGTGCCAGCAGTTTACGGGGGCTTGATAAGAATTCACCCCTCCACTTT
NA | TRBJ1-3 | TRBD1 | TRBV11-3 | CASNLGQSSGNTIYF | TGTGCCAGCAACCTGGGACAGAGCTCTGGAAACACCATATATTTT
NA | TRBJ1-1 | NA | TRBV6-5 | CASSYAQRDTEAFF | TGTGCCAGCAGTTACGCCCAACGGGACACTGAAGCTTTCTTT
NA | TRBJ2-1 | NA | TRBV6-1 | CASSASRGYEQFF | TGTGCCAGCAGTGCATCCCGGGGGTATGAGCAGTTCTTC
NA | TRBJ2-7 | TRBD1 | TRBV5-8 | CASSSFPGQGSSYEQYF | TGTGCCAGCAGCTCCTTCCCGGGACAGGGGAGCTCCTACGAGCAGTACTTC
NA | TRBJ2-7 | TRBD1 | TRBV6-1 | CASSIEGTGPYEQYF | TGTGCCAGCAGTATCGAAGGGACAGGACCCTACGAGCAGTACTTC
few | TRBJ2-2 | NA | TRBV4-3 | CASSQEGELNTGELFF | TGCGCCAGCAGCCAAGAAGGTGAACTGAACACCGGGGAGCTGTTTTTT
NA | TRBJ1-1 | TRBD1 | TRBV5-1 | CASRRTGGAGNTEAFF | TGCGCCAGCAGGAGGACAGGGGGCGCTGGGAACACTGAAGCTTTCTTT
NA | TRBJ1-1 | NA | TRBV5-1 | CASIAEGGTEAFF | TGCGCCAGCATCGCCGAGGGGGGCACTGAAGCTTTCTTT
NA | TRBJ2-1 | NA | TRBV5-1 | CASSLRGLSSYNEQFF | TGCGCCAGCAGCTTGCGGGGCCTAAGCTCCTACAATGAGCAGTTCTTC
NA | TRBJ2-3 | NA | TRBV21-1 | CASSKVAREGLGPSTDTQYF | TGTGCCAGCAGCAAAGTAGCGCGGGAGGGCCTGGGTCCGTCTACAGATACGCAGTATTTT
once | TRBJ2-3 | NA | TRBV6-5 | CASRYSLGTDTQYF | TGTGCCAGCAGATACAGCCTAGGGACAGATACGCAGTATTTT
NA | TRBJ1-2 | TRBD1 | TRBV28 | CASSPYRGFGYTF | TGTGCCAGCAGTCCTTACAGGGGGTTCGGCTACACCTTC
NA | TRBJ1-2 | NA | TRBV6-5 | CASSLTGPFGYTF | TGTGCCAGCAGTCTCACAGGGCCGTTTGGCTACACCTTC
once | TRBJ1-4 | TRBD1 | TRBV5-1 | CASSLMQGGNEKLFF | TGCGCCAGCAGCTTGATGCAGGGGGGGAATGAAAAACTGTTTTTT
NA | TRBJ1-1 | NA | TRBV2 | CASSVLGGNTEAFF | TGTGCCAGCAGTGTTCTTGGTGGGAACACTGAAGCTTTCTTT
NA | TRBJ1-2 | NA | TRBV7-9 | CASSFTPSTDGYTF | TGTGCCAGCAGCTTTACCCCATCGACAGATGGCTACACCTTC
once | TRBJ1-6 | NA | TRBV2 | CASTASSYNSPLHF | TGTGCCAGTACAGCGAGCTCCTATAATTCACCCCTCCACTTT
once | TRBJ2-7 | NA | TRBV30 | CASVFGYEQYF | TGTGCCTCCGTGTTTGGGTACGAGCAGTACTTC
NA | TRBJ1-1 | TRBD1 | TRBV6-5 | CASRSDRVGNTEAFF | TGTGCCAGCCGCTCCGACAGGGTGGGGAACACTGAAGCTTTCTTT
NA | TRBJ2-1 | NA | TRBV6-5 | CASSPGREQFF | TGTGCCAGCAGTCCCGGTAGAGAGCAGTTCTTC
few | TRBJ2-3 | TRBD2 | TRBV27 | CASRWRGAAADTQYF | TGTGCCAGCAGGTGGCGGGGGGCAGCGGCAGATACGCAGTATTTT
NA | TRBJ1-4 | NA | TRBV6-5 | CASGLAATNEKLFF | TGTGCCAGCGGACTGGCGGCAACTAATGAAAAACTGTTTTTT
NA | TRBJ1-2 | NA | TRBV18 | CASSPPRAGTNYGYTF | TGTGCCAGCTCACCACCGCGTGCAGGGACTAACTATGGCTACACCTTC
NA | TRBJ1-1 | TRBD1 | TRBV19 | CASSMPRTGGNTEAFF | TGTGCCAGTAGTATGCCCCGGACAGGTGGGAACACTGAAGCTTTCTTT
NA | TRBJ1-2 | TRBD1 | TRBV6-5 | CASRPAGTAYGYTF | TGTGCCAGCAGGCCAGCCGGGACAGCCTATGGCTACACCTTC
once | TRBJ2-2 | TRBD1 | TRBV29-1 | CSVGQGAPTGELFF | TGCAGCGTGGGACAGGGGGCGCCCACCGGGGAGCTGTTTTTT
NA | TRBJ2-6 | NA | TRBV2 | CASSARSDRSGANVLTF | TGTGCCAGCAGTGCACGTAGTGACCGCTCTGGGGCCAACGTCCTGACTTTC
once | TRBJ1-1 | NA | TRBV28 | CASSQGRTEAFF | TGTGCCAGCAGTCAAGGGAGGACTGAAGCTTTCTTT
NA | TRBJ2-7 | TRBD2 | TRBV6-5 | CASSTGTSLSYEQYF | TGTGCCAGCAGTACCGGGACTAGCCTTAGCTACGAGCAGTACTTC
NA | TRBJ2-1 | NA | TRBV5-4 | CASSLYRDDNEQFF | TGTGCCAGCAGCTTGTACAGGGACGACAATGAGCAGTTCTTC
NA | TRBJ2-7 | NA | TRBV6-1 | CASSEEAYEQYF | TGTGCCAGCAGTGAAGAGGCCTACGAGCAGTACTTC
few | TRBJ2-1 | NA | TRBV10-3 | CAISAQGRPNEQFF | TGTGCCATCAGTGCACAGGGGAGGCCTAATGAGCAGTTCTTC
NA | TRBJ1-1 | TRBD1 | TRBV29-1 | CSATGGVGGTEAFF | TGCAGCGCTACAGGGGGCGTAGGGGGCACTGAAGCTTTCTTT
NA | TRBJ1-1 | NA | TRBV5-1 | CASSLAGGNTEAFF | TGCGCCAGCAGCTTGGCCGGGGGGAACACTGAAGCTTTCTTT